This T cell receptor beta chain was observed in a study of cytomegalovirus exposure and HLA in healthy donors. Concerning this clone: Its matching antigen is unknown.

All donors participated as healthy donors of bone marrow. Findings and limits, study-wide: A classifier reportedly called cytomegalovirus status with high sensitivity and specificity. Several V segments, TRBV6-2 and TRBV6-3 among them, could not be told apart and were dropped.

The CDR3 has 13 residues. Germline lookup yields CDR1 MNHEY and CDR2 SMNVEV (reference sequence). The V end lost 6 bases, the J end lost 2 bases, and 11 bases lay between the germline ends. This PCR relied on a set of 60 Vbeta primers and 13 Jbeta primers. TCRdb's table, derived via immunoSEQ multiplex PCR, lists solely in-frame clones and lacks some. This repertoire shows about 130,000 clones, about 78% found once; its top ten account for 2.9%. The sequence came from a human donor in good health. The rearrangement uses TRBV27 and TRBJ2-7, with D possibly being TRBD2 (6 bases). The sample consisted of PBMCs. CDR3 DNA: TGTGCCAGCAGACTCGGAGGGACCTACGAGCAGTACTTC. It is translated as CASRLGGTYEQYF.